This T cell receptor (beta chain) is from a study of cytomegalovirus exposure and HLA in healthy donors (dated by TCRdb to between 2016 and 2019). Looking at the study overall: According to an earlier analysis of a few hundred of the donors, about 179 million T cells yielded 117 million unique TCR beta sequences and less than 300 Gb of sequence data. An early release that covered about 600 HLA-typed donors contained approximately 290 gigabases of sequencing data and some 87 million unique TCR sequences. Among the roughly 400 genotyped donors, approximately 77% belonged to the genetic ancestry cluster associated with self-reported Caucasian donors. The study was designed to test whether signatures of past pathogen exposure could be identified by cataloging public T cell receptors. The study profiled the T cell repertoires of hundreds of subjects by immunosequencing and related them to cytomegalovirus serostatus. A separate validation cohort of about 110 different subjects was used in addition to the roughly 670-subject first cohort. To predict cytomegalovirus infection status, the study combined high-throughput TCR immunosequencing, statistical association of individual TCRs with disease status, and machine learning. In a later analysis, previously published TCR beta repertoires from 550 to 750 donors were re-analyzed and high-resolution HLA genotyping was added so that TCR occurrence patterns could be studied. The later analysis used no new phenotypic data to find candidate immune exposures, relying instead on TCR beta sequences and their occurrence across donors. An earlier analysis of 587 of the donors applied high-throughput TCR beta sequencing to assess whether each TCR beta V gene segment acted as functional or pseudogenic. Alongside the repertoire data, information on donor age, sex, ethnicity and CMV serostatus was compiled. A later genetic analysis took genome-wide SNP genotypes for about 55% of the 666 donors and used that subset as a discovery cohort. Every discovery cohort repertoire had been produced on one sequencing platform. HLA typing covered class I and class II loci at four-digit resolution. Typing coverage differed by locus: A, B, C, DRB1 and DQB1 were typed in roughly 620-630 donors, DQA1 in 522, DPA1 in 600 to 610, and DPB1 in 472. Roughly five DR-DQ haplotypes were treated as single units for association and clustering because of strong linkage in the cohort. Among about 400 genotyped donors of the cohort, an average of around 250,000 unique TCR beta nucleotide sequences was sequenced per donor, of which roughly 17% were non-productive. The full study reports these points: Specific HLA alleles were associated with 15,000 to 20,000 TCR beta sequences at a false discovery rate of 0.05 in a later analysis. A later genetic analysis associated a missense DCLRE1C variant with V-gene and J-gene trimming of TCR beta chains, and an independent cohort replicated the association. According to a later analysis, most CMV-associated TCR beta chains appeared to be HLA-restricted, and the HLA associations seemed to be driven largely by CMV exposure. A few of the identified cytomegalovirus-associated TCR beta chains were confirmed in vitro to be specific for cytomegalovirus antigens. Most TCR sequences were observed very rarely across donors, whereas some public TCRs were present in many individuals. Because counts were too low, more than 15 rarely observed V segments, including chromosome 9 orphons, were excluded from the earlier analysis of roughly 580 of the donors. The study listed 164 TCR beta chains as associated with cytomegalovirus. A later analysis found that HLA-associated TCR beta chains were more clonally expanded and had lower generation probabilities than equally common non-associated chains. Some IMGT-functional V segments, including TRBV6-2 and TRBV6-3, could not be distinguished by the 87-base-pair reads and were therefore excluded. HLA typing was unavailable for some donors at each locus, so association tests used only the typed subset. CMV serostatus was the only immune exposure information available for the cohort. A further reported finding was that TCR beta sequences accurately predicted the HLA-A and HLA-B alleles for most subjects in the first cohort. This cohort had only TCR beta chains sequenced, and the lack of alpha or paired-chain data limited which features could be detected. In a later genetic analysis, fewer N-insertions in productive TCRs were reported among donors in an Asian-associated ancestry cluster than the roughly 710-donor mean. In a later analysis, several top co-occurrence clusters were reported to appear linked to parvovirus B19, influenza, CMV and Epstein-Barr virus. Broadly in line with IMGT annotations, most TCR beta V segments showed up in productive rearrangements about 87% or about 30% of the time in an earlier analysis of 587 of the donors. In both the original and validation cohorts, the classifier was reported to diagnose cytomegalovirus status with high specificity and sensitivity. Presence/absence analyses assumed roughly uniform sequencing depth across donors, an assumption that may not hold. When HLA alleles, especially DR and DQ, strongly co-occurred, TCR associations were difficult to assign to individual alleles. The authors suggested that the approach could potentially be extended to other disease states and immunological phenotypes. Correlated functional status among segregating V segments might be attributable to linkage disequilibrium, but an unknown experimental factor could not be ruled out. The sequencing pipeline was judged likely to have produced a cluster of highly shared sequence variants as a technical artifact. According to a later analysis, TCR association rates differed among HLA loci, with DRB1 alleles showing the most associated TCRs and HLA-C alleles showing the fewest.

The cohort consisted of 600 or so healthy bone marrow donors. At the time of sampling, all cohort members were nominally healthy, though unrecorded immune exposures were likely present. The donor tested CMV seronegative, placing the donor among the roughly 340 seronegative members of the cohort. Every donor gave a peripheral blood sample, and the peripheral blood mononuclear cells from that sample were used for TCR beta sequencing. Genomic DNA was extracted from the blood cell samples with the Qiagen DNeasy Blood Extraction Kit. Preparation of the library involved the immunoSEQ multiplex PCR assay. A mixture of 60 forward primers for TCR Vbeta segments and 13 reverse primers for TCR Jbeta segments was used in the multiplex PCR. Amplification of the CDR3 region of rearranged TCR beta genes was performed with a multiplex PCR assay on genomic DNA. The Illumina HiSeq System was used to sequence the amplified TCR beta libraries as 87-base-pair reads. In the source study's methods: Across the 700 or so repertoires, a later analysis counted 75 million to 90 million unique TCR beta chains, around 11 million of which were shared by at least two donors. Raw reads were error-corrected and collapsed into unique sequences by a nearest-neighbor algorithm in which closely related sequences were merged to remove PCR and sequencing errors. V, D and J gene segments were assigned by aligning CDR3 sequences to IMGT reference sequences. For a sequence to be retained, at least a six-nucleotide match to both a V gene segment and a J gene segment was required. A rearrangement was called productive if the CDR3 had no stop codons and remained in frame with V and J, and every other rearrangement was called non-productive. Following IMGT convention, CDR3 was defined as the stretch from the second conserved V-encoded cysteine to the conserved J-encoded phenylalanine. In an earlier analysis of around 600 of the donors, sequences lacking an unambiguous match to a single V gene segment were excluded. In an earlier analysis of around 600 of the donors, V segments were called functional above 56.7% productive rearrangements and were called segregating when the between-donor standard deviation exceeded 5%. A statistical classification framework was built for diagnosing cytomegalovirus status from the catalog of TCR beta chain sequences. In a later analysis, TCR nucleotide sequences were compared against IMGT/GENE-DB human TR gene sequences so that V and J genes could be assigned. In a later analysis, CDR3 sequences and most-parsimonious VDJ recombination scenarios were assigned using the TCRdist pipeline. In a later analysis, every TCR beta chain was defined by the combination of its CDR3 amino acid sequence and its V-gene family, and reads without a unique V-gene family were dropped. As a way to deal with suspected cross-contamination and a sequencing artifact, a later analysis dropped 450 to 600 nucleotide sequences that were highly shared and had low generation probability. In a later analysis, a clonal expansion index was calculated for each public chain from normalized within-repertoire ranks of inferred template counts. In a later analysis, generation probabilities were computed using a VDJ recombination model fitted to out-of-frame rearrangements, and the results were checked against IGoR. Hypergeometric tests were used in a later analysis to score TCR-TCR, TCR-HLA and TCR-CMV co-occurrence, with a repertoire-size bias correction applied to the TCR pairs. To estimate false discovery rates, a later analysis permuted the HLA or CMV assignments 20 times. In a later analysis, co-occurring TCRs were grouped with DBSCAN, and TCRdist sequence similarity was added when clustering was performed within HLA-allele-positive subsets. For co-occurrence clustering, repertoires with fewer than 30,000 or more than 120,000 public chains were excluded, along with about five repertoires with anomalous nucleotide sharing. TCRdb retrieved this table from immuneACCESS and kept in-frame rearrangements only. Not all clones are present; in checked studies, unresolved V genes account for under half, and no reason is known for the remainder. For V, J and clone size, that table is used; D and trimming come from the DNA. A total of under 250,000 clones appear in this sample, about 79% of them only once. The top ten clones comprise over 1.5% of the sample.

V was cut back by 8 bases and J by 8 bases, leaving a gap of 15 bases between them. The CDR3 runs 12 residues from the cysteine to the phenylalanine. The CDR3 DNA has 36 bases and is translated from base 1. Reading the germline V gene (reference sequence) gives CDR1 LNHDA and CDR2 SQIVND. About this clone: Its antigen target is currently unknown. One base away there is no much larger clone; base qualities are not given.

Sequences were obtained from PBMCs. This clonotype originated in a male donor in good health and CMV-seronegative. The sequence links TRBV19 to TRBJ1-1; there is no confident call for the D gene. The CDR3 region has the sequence CASAALLGEAFF. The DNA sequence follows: TGTGCCAGTGCAGCGCTCCTCGGGGAAGCTTTCTTT.